This T cell receptor beta chain is drawn from a study of blood T cell repertoires in COVID-19. As for the study in general: PBMCs, B-cell-depleted T cells, or T cells provided the cDNA or gDNA that made up the material.

Germline V gives CDR1 WNHNN, CDR2 SYGVQD (reference sequence). There are 16 residues in the CDR3. The V and J ends lost 6 bases and 2 bases, in that order; junction bases with no gene match: 5. Only in-frame clones appear in the TCRdb table, and some are missing; sequencing was by immunoSEQ multiplex PCR. There are more than 100,000 clones in the sample; approximately 88% occur only once, and about 12% lies in the top ten. The specimen sequenced was peripheral blood. This clonotype originated in a human donor in a cohort sampled during active COVID-19. V and J are TRBV10-1 and TRBJ2-2; 11 bases match TRBD1. The CDR3 loop is CASSRDRGTNTGELFF. DNA of the CDR3: TGCGCCAGCAGCAGGGACAGGGGGACAAACACCGGGGAGCTGTTTTTT.